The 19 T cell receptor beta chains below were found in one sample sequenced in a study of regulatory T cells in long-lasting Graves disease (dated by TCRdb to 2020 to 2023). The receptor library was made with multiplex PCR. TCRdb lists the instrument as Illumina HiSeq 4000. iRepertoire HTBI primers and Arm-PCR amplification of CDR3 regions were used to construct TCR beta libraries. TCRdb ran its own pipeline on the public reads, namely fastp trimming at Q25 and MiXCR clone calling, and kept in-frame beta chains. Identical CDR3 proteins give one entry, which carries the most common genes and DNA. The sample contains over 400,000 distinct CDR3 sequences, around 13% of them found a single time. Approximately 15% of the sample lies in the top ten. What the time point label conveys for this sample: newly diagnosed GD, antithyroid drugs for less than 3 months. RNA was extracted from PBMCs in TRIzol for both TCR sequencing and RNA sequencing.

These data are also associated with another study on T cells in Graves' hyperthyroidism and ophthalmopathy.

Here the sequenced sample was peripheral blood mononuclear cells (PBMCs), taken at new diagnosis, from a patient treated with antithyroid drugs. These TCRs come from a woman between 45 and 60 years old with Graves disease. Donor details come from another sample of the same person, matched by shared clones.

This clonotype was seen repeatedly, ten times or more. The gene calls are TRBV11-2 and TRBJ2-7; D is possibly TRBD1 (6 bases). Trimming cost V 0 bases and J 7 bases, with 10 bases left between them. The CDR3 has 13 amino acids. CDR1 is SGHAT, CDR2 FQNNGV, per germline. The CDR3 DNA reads TGTGCCAGCAGCTTAGATACAGGGTGGGAGCAGTACTTC. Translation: CASSLDTGWEQYF.

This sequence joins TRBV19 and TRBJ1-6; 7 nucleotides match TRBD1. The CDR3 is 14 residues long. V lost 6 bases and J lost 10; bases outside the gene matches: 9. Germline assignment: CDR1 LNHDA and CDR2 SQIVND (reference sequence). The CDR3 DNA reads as TGTGCCAGTAGCCGCGACAGGGAAAGGTCACCCCTCCACTTT. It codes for CASSRDRERSPLHF.

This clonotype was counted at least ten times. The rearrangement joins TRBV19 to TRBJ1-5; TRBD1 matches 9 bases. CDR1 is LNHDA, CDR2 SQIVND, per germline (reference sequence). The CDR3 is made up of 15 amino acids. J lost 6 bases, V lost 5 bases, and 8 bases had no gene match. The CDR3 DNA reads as TGTGCCAGTAGTCCCGGGACAGGGAAAGGTCAGCCCCAGCATTTT. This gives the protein CASSPGTGKGQPQHF. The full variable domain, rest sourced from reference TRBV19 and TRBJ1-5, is DGGITQSPKYLFRKEGQNVTLSCEQNLNHDAMYWYRQDPGQGLRLIYYSQIVNDFQKGDIAEGYSVSREKKESFPLTVTSAQKNPTAFYLCASSPGTGKGQPQHFGDGTRLSIL.

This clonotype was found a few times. CDR3 sequence reads: CASSQQLWGGANDQPQHF. CDR3 bases: TGCGCCAGCAGCCAGCAACTTTGGGGGGGCGCGAATGATCAGCCCCAGCATTTT. The V and J genes are TRBV4-1 and TRBJ1-5; TRBD1 might be the D (6 bases). Germline CDR1 is MGHRA and CDR2 is YSYEKL. CDR3 length: 18 residues. The V end lost 3 bases, the J end lost 5 bases, and 23 bases lay between the germline ends.

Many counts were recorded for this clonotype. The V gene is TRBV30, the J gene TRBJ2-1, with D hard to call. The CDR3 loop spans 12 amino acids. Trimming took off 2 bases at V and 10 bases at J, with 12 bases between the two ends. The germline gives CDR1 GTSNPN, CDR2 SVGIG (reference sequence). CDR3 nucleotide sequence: TGTGCCTGGAGTCACGGGTACGGGGAGCAGTTCTTC. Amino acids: CAWSHGYGEQFF.

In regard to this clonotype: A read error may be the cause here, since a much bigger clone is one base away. The CDR3 coding sequence is TGTGCCCGCAGTGAATCGGCGGGTGGTCGAATCGAGCAGTACTTC. It encodes CARSESAGGRIEQYF. The chain has TRBV6-1 and TRBJ2-7; D is perhaps TRBD2 (5 bases). The germline CDR1 and CDR2 sequences are MNHNS and SASEGT. The CDR3 is 15 residues long.

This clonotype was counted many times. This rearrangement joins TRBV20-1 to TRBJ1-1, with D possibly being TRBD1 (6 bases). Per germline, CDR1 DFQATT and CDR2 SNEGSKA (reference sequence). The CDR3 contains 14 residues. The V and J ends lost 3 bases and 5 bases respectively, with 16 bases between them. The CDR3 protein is CSASFGGGRTEAFF. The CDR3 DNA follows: TGCAGTGCTAGCTTTGGAGGGGGACGGACTGAAGCTTTCTTT.

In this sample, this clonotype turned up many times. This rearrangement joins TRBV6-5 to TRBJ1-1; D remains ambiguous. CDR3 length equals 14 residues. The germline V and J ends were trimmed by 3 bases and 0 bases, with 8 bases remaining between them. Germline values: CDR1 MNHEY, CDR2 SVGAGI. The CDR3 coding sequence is TGTGCCAGCAGTTATGGCGGGGTGAACACTGAAGCTTTCTTT. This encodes CASSYGGVNTEAFF.

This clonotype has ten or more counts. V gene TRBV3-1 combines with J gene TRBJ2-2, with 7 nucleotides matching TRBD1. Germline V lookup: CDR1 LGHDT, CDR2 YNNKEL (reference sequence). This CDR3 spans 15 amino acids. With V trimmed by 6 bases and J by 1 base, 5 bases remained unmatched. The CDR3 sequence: CASRQGQLNTGELFF. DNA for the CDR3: TGTGCCAGCAGGCAGGGACAGCTGAACACCGGGGAGCTGTTTTTT.

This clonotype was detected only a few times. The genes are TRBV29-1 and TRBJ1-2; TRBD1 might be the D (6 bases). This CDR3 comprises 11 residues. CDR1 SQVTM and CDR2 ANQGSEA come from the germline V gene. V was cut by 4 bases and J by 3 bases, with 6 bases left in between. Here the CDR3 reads CSVAGDYGYTF. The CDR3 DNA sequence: TGCAGCGTTGCAGGGGACTATGGCTACACCTTC.

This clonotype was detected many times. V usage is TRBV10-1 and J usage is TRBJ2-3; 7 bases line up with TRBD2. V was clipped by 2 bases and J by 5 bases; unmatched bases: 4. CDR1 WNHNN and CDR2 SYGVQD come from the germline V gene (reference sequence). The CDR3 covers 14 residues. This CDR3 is CASSEAGVVDTQYF. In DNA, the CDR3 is TGCGCCAGCAGTGAGGCGGGAGTCGTAGATACGCAGTATTTT.

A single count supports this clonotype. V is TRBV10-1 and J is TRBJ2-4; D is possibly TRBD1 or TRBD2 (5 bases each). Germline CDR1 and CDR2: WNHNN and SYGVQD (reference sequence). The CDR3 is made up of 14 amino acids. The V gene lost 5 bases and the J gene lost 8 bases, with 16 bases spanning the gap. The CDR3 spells CASSTGTSGDIQYF. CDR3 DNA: TGCGCCAGCAGTACCGGGACCTCCGGGGACATTCAGTACTTC.

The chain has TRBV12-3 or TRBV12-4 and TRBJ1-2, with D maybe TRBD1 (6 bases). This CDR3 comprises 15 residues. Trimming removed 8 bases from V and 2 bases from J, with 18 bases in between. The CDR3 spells CASHIWGADNYGYTF. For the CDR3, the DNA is TGTGCCAGCCACATTTGGGGGGCAGACAACTATGGCTACACCTTC.

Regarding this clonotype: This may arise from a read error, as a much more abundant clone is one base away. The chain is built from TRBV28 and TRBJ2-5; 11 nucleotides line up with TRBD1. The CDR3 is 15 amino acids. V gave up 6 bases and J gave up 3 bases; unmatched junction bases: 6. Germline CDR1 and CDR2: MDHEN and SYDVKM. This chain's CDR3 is CASSAGQGGEETQYF. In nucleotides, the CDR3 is TGTGCCAGCAGCGCGGGACAGGGGGGAGAAGAGACCCAGTACTTC.

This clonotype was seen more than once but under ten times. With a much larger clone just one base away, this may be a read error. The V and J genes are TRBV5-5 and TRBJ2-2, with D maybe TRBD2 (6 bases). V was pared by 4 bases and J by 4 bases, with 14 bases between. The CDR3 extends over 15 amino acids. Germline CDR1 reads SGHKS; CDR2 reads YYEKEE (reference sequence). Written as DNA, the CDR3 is TGTGCCAGCAGCCCGGGGGTCAGCTTCACCGGGGAGCTGTTTTTT. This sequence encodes CASSPGVSFTGELFF.

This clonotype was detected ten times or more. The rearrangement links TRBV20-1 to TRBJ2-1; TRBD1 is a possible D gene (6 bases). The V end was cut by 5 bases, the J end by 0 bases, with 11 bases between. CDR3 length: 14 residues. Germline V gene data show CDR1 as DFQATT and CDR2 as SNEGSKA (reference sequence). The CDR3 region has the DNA TGCAGTGCTGTAAGACAGGTCTCCTACAATGAGCAGTTCTTC. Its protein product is CSAVRQVSYNEQFF.

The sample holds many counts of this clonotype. CDR3 sequence: CASSLGSIWSYNEQFF. Here the CDR3 DNA reads TGTGCCAGCAGCTTAGGATCTATATGGTCCTACAATGAGCAGTTCTTC. The J gene is TRBJ2-1, the V gene TRBV7-3; no clear D. CDR3 length: 16 amino acids. Germline lookup yields CDR1 SGHTA and CDR2 FQGTGA. The germline V and J ends were trimmed by 2 bases and 1 base, with 12 bases remaining between them. Looking up the rest from reference TRBV7-3 and TRBJ2-1 gives the full variable domain: GAGVSQTPSNKVTEKGKYVELRCDPISGHTALYWYRQSLGQGPEFLIYFQGTGAADDSGLPNDRFFAVRPEGSVSTLKIQRTERGDSAVYLCASSLGSIWSYNEQFFGPGTRLTVL.

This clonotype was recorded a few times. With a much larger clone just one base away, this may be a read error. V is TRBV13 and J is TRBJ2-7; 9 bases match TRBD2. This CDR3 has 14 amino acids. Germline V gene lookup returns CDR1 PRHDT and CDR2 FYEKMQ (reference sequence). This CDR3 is CTSSLSSGAYEQYF. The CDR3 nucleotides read TGTACCAGCAGCCTCTCTAGCGGGGCCTACGAGCAGTACTTC. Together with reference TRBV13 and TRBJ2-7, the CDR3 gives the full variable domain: AAGVIQSPRHLIKEKRETATLKCYPIPRHDTVYWYQQGPGQDPQFLISFYEKMQSDKGSIPDRFSAQQFSDYHSELNMSSLELGDSALYFCTSSLSSGAYEQYFGPGTRLTVT.

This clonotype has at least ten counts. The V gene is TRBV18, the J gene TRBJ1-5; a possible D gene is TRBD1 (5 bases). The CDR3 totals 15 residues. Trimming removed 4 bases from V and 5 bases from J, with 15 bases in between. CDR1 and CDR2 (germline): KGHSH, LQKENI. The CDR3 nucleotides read TGTGCCAGCTCACAAACGGGGCAGGGAGATCAGCCCCAGCATTTT. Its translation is CASSQTGQGDQPQHF. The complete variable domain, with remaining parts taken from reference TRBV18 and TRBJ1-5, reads NAGVMQNPRHLVRRRGQEARLRCSPMKGHSHVYWYRQLPEEGLKFMVYLQKENIIDESGMPKERFSAEFPKEGPSILRIQQVVRGDSAAYFCASSQTGQGDQPQHFGDGTRLSIL.